Shown below are 3 T cell receptor beta chains from a single sample sequenced in a study of chemoradiotherapy in HPV16-positive cancers. TCRdb's copy holds only in-frame clones and misses some; the assay was immunoSEQ multiplex PCR. Found here are around 62,000 clones, about 90% of them singletons; the top ten hold around 4.4%. The sample here was blood, taken from a patient who underwent chemoradiotherapy. These receptors all stem from a human donor with HPV-associated anogenital cancer.

The chain carries TRBV15 and TRBJ2-7, with 8 bases aligning to TRBD1. After removal of 0 bases from V and 2 bases from J, the junction contained 9 bases not matched to a gene. Germline CDR1 is LNHNV and CDR2 is YYDKDF (reference sequence). The CDR3 has 17 residues. CDR3 protein: CATSRDKPEQGAYEQYF. CDR3 sequence (DNA): TGTGCCACCAGCAGAGATAAACCCGAACAGGGGGCCTACGAGCAGTACTTC. The full variable domain, its missing parts supplied by reference TRBV15 and TRBJ2-7, is DAMVIQNPRYQVTQFGKPVTLSCSQTLNHNVMYWYQQKSSQAPKLLFHYYDKDFNNEADTPDNFQSRRPNTSFCFLDIRSPGLGDTAMYLCATSRDKPEQGAYEQYFGPGTRLTVT.

The rearrangement joins TRBV7-8 to TRBJ1-2; no clear D. This CDR3 region has 15 residues. Trimming left V 5 bases short and J 7 bases short, with 20 bases between. Germline-derived CDR1 and CDR2 are SGHVS and FQNEAQ. For the CDR3, the DNA is TGTGCCAGCAGCAGGGAGATAAAGGGAGGCGGTGGCTACACCTTC. This codes for CASSREIKGGGGYTF.

This clone has a handful of counts. V gene TRBV29-1 combines with J gene TRBJ2-1; TRBD2 matches at 13 bases. Germline values: CDR1 SQVTM, CDR2 ANQGSEA. The CDR3 runs 15 residues. The ends lost 5 bases at V and 6 bases at J; junction bases unmatched: 7. The CDR3: CSVSKTSGRSNEQFF. CDR3 sequence (DNA): TGCAGCGTTTCCAAGACTAGCGGGAGGAGCAATGAGCAGTTCTTC.